The 20 T cell receptor beta chains in this list originate from one sample, sequenced in a study of cytomegalovirus exposure and HLA in healthy donors. PCR employed 60 Vbeta and 13 Jbeta primers. Only in-frame clones appear in the TCRdb table, and some are missing; sequencing was by immunoSEQ multiplex PCR. The sample includes over 150,000 clones. Input material: PBMCs. Receptor source: a boy aged 5-17 years in good health and CMV-seronegative.

The gene calls are TRBV6-5 and TRBJ2-1, with no clear D. V lost 2 bases and J lost 7, with 9 bases in between. Germline V lookup: CDR1 MNHEY, CDR2 SVGAGI. The CDR3 length is 13 residues. CDR3 loop: CASSYERSNEQFF. The CDR3 coding sequence is TGTGCCAGCAGTTACGAGAGATCGAATGAGCAGTTCTTC.

The V and J genes are TRBV7-2 and TRBJ2-3; D is undetermined. Trimming removed 5 bases at V and 6 bases at J, with 18 bases between. Germline V gene lookup returns CDR1 SGHTA and CDR2 FQGNSA. The CDR3 is 15 amino acids. CDR3 nucleotide sequence: TGTGCCAGCAGCCCCGACCTAGGTGCCATTGATACGCAGTATTTT. Its protein product is CASSPDLGAIDTQYF. Together with reference TRBV7-2 and TRBJ2-3, the CDR3 gives the full variable domain: GAGVSQSPSNKVTEKGKDVELRCDPISGHTALYWYRQSLGQGLEFLIYFQGNSAPDKSGLPSDRFSAERTGGSVSTLTIQRTQQEDSAVYLCASSPDLGAIDTQYFGPGTRLTVL.

This chain links TRBV29-1 with TRBJ1-2, with D unclear. The CDR3 is 13 amino acids. The germline V and J ends were trimmed by 6 bases and 1 base, with 12 bases remaining between them. Germline-derived CDR1 and CDR2 are SQVTM and ANQGSEA. The CDR3, as DNA: TGCAGCGTCTTCGAGCCGGGTAACTATGGCTACACCTTC. Translation: CSVFEPGNYGYTF.

The chain has TRBV7-2 and TRBJ1-5; 11 nucleotides line up with TRBD1. The germline V gene has CDR1 SGHTA and CDR2 FQGNSA. V gave up 4 bases and J gave up 2 bases; unmatched junction bases: 10. CDR3 length: 18 residues. CDR3 DNA: TGTGCCAGCAGCTCCGGGACAGGGGGGCCCCCGGGCAATCAGCCCCAGCATTTT. This translates into CASSSGTGGPPGNQPQHF.

The V call is TRBV7-9, the J call TRBJ2-1; no reliable D call. Trimming removed 5 bases at V and 6 bases at J, with 17 bases between. The CDR3 extends over 15 amino acids. From germline, CDR1 is SEHNR and CDR2 FQNEAQ (reference sequence). CDR3 sequence: CASSPKLSASNEQFF. The DNA for the CDR3 is TGTGCCAGCAGCCCAAAACTAAGTGCGAGCAATGAGCAGTTCTTC.

The rearrangement uses TRBV14 and TRBJ2-1, with D tentatively TRBD2 (6 bases). The CDR3 extends over 13 amino acids. Germline-derived CDR1 and CDR2 are SGHDN and FVKESK. Trimming left V 3 bases short and J 12 bases short, with 15 bases between. CDR3 residues: CASSQGLLGLQFF. DNA of the CDR3: TGTGCCAGCAGCCAGGGACTTCTTGGGCTGCAGTTCTTC.

The chain recombines TRBV19 with TRBJ2-3; 11 nucleotides line up with TRBD2. V lost 5 bases to trimming and J lost 2 bases; unmatched junction nucleotides: 6. The germline CDR1 and CDR2 sequences are LNHDA and SQIVND (reference sequence). The CDR3 consists of 16 residues. The CDR3 nucleotides are TGTGCCAGTAGTGCCTCTAGCGGGGGGCTCACAGATACGCAGTATTTT. Amino acid sequence: CASSASSGGLTDTQYF.

This sequence joins TRBV7-8 and TRBJ2-3; D is perhaps TRBD2 (6 bases). The V and J ends lost 6 bases and 5 bases respectively, with 12 bases between them. Germline loops: CDR1 SGHVS, CDR2 FQNEAQ. The CDR3 length is 13 residues. CDR3 coding DNA: TGTGCCAGCAGGAGGCGGGAAAAAGATACGCAGTATTTT. The encoded protein is CASRRREKDTQYF.

The chain uses TRBV15 and TRBJ1-2, with 7 bases fitting TRBD1. The CDR3 sequence is 13 residues long. Germline V gives CDR1 LNHNV, CDR2 YYDKDF (reference sequence). The V and J ends lost 5 bases and 2 bases, in that order; junction bases with no gene match: 2. CDR3 sequence: CATSGQENYGYTF. The CDR3 bases are TGTGCCACCAGCGGACAGGAAAACTATGGCTACACCTTC.

The genes are TRBV5-1 and TRBJ1-1; the D gene is possibly TRBD1 (5 bases). The CDR3 is 13 residues long. Germline CDR1 and CDR2: SGHRS and YFSETQ. With 2 bases removed from V and 8 bases from J, the gap between germline ends came to 13 bases. CDR3 protein: CASSFWGEAEAFF. CDR3 bases: TGCGCCAGCAGCTTTTGGGGGGAAGCGGAAGCTTTCTTT.

The CDR3 bases are TGTGCCAGCAGTCACAAGCGGATAGGAAAACTGTTTTTT. Its protein product is CASSHKRIGKLFF. The chain joins TRBV28 to TRBJ1-4; no reliable D call. The CDR3 contains 13 residues. The V end was cut by 5 bases, the J end by 10 bases, with 14 bases between. Germline-derived CDR1 and CDR2 are MDHEN and SYDVKM.

This chain uses TRBV9 with TRBJ1-6; the D gene is possibly TRBD1 (5 bases). CDR3 length: 19 residues. V lost 4 bases and J lost 0, with 20 bases in between. The germline V gene has CDR1 SGDLS and CDR2 YYNGEE. The CDR3 sequence: CASSSSWGGFSSYNSPLHF. The CDR3 coding sequence is TGTGCCAGCAGCTCCTCCTGGGGGGGTTTCAGCTCCTATAATTCACCCCTCCACTTT.

The chain joins TRBV29-1 to TRBJ1-2; D gene unclear. This CDR3 has 11 residues. Germline assignment: CDR1 SQVTM and CDR2 ANQGSEA. V gave up 7 bases and J gave up 7 bases, with 13 bases separating them. The DNA for the CDR3 is TGCAGCGCAGATGGGCATAGTGGCTACACCTTC. Translation gives CSADGHSGYTF. Complete variable domain (other parts from reference TRBV29-1 and TRBJ1-2): SAVISQKPSRDICQRGTSLTIQCQVDSQVTMMFWYRQQPGQSLTLIATANQGSEATYESGFVIDKFPISRPNLTFSTLTVSNMSPEDSSIYLCSADGHSGYTFGSGTRLTVV.

This chain joins TRBV15 and TRBJ2-2, with 7 bases fitting TRBD2. With 8 bases clipped from V and 6 bases from J, the junction kept 6 bases outside the gene matches. Germline V gene data show CDR1 as LNHNV and CDR2 as YYDKDF (reference sequence). There are 13 residues in the CDR3. As DNA, the CDR3 is TGTGCCACCCGGGACTACGGGGCCGGGGAGCTGTTTTTT. Translating gives CATRDYGAGELFF.

The chain carries TRBV18 and TRBJ2-7; a possible D gene is TRBD1 (6 bases). CDR3 length: 16 amino acids. Germline values: CDR1 KGHSH, CDR2 LQKENI. V shed 2 bases and J shed 1 base, with 15 bases lying between them. CDR3 in amino acids: CASSPVTGTPSYEQYF. In nucleotides, the CDR3 is TGTGCCAGCTCACCAGTGACCGGGACACCATCCTACGAGCAGTACTTC.

The chain is built from TRBV7-2 and TRBJ2-5, with a possible D match to TRBD2 (5 bases). The length of the CDR3 is 15 residues. V dropped 0 bases and J dropped 1 base, with 9 bases sitting between them. Germline V gene data show CDR1 as SGHTA and CDR2 as FQGNSA. The CDR3 DNA follows: TGTGCCAGCAGCTTAGCGAGGGCTAGCCAAGAGACCCAGTACTTC. Protein product: CASSLARASQETQYF.

The chain couples TRBV7-2 to TRBJ2-5; D is perhaps TRBD2 (6 bases). V was shortened by 5 bases and J by 1 base, with 8 bases between the two germline ends. This CDR3 is 13 amino acids long. Germline V gene lookup returns CDR1 SGHTA and CDR2 FQGNSA. The CDR3 is CASSRDSQETQYF. The CDR3 nucleotides read TGTGCCAGCAGCAGGGACTCCCAAGAGACCCAGTACTTC.

The V and J genes are TRBV6-1 and TRBJ1-5; a possible D gene is TRBD1 (5 bases). This CDR3 region has 15 residues. Germline CDR1 MNHNS, CDR2 SASEGT. The germline V and J ends were trimmed by 2 bases and 1 base, with 9 bases remaining between them. The CDR3 reads CASSEWAGSNQPQHF. The DNA of the CDR3 is TGTGCCAGCAGTGAATGGGCAGGGAGCAATCAGCCCCAGCATTTT.

CDR3 sequence (DNA): TGCGCCAGCAGCCAAGGGACTAGCGGTAAAGAGACCCAGTACTTC. Its protein is CASSQGTSGKETQYF. The chain joins TRBV4-3 to TRBJ2-5; 10 bases are a match to TRBD2. The germline gives CDR1 LGHNA, CDR2 YSLEER. After removal of 1 base from V and 3 bases from J, the junction contained 2 bases not matched to a gene. The CDR3 loop spans 15 amino acids.

The chain joins TRBV5-1 to TRBJ1-1; D may be TRBD1 (6 bases). The germline V gene encodes CDR1 SGHRS and CDR2 YFSETQ. The CDR3 is 13 residues long. V lost 3 bases and J lost 0, with 6 bases in between. Written as DNA, the CDR3 is TGCGCCAGCAGCTCAGGGGTGAACACTGAAGCTTTCTTT. Residues: CASSSGVNTEAFF.